Presented here are 16 T cell receptor beta chains from one specimen sequenced in a study of spatial heterogeneity in lung cancer. TCRdb passed the 5' RACE reads through MiXCR, listing each CDR3 protein once. The table lists 8,400 or so distinct CDR3 sequences, about 4.2% of them singletons. Sample time point: sample taken at primary tumor resection. Specimen: PBMCs, collected at surgery. All receptors derive from a male donor with early-stage non-small cell lung cancer.

This clonotype is labeled medium-sized. The chain employs TRBV10-3 and TRBJ2-3, with D uncertain. The germline V and J ends were trimmed by 10 bases and 3 bases, with 17 bases remaining between them. The CDR3 loop spans 14 amino acids. Germline lookup yields CDR1 ENHRY and CDR2 SYGVKD. The CDR3 protein is CATNSLSRTDTQYF. CDR3 DNA sequence: TGTGCCACCAACAGTCTCTCCCGTACAGATACGCAGTATTTT.

In this sample, this clonotype turned up many times. The chain has TRBV5-5 and TRBJ2-2; 7 nucleotides agree with TRBD2. CDR1 and CDR2 from the germline V gene are SGHKS and YYEKEE (reference sequence). The CDR3 is 15 residues long. V shed 4 bases, J shed 4 bases, and the junction held 7 bases outside the gene matches. CDR3 sequence reads: CASSRLAGATGELFF. In DNA, the CDR3 is TGTGCCAGCAGCCGACTAGCTGGGGCCACCGGGGAGCTGTTTTTT.

Ten or more counts support this clonotype. The chain links TRBV10-3 to TRBJ2-1, with no clear D. The V gene's germline CDR1 is ENHRY and CDR2 SYGVKD. The CDR3 runs to 13 residues. V was cut by 1 base and J by 6 bases, with 7 bases left in between. The CDR3 here is CAISELGSNEQFF. Here the CDR3 DNA reads TGTGCCATCAGTGAGTTAGGGTCCAATGAGCAGTTCTTC.

V gene TRBV6-2 or TRBV6-3 combines with J gene TRBJ2-3, with D maybe TRBD1 (6 bases). This CDR3 comprises 16 residues. The V end lost 6 bases, the J end lost 3 bases, and 19 bases lay between the germline ends. CDR1 MNHEY and CDR2 SVGEGT come from the germline V gene. Here the CDR3 DNA reads TGTGCCAGCAGCCCCCGTGGACAGAGCAAAACAGATACGCAGTATTTT. It yields the protein CASSPRGQSKTDTQYF.

Sample share makes this clonotype medium-sized (0.01 to 0.1%). The chain has TRBV7-6 and TRBJ1-6; no reliable D call. Germline CDR1 reads SGHVS; CDR2 reads FNYEAQ. Between the trimmed V and J ends, which lost 5 bases and 0 bases, there was a span of 20 bases. CDR3 length equals 19 residues. CDR3 nucleotide sequence: TGTGCCAGCAGCAGCCTAGCCGGGCCGCAGGACTCCTATAATTCACCCCTCCACTTT. The encoded protein is CASSSLAGPQDSYNSPLHF.

The V gene is TRBV5-1, the J gene TRBJ1-4, with 7 positions matching TRBD1. Germline V CDR1 and CDR2: SGHRS, YFSETQ. The V gene end was trimmed by 3 bases and the J gene end by 4 bases; junction bases not matched to a gene: 3. The CDR3 consists of 14 residues. The DNA of the CDR3 is TGCGCCAGCAGCTGGGACAGCCTTAATGAAAAACTGTTTTTT. Translating gives CASSWDSLNEKLFF.

This clonotype was recorded many times. The V gene is TRBV2, the J gene TRBJ1-2; D remains unclear. Deletions cut 0 bases from V and 4 bases from J, with 9 bases between. Germline CDR1 reads SNHLY; CDR2 reads FYNNEI. This CDR3 has 14 amino acids. DNA of the CDR3: TGTGCCAGCAGTGAAGCGAGCAGCTCCTATGGCTACACCTTC. This encodes CASSEASSSYGYTF.

This clonotype was seen a handful of times. V gene TRBV6-2 or TRBV6-3 combines with J gene TRBJ2-1; 8 nucleotides line up with TRBD1. J gave up 2 bases and V 6 bases, and 3 bases lay outside the gene matches. In germline, CDR1 is MNHEY, CDR2 SVGEGT. This CDR3 spans 14 amino acids. This CDR3 is CASRPTGAYNEQFF. The DNA of the CDR3 is TGTGCCAGCAGACCGACAGGGGCCTACAATGAGCAGTTCTTC.

Sample share makes this clonotype medium-sized. The genes are TRBV19 and TRBJ1-5, with D maybe TRBD1 (6 bases). V was cut by 3 bases and J by 2 bases, with 11 bases left in between. The CDR3 consists of 15 residues. CDR1 and CDR2 from the germline V gene are LNHDA and SQIVND (reference sequence). In DNA form, the CDR3 reads TGTGCCAGTAGTATCGGTCGACAGGGCAATCAGCCCCAGCATTTT. As protein: CASSIGRQGNQPQHF.

This clonotype rates as medium-sized. The CDR3 coding sequence is TGTGCCAGCAGCTTAAAGGGAGGTGGGAGCTACAATGAGCAGTTCTTC. Amino acid sequence: CASSLKGGGSYNEQFF. The chain uses TRBV11-2 and TRBJ2-1; possibly TRBD2 for D (6 bases). The V and J ends lost 2 bases and 3 bases respectively, with 14 bases between them. CDR3 size: 16 residues. The germline CDR1 and CDR2 sequences are SGHAT and FQNNGV.

This clonotype is categorized as medium-sized. The rearrangement links TRBV7-2 to TRBJ2-2; TRBD2 agrees at 12 bases. Germline assignment: CDR1 SGHTA and CDR2 FQGNSA. The length of the CDR3 is 16 residues. Germline trimming cut 5 bases from V and 5 bases from J; bases unmatched to any gene: 6. The CDR3 sequence: CASSPTSGGRTGELFF. In nucleotides, the CDR3 is TGTGCCAGCAGCCCTACTAGCGGGGGGAGAACCGGGGAGCTGTTTTTT.

This clonotype was seen ten or more times. The chain carries TRBV10-3 and TRBJ1-5; TRBD1 aligns across 8 bases. The CDR3 covers 18 residues. The V gene end was trimmed by 2 bases and the J gene end by 2 bases; junction bases not matched to a gene: 11. Per germline, CDR1 ENHRY and CDR2 SYGVKD. CDR3 residues: CAISEAGQGGVGNQPQHF. The CDR3 DNA sequence: TGTGCCATCAGTGAGGCCGGACAGGGAGGGGTCGGCAATCAGCCCCAGCATTTT.

This clonotype has at least ten counts. The J gene is TRBJ1-2, the V gene TRBV5-6; D unclear. The ends were cut back, 0 bases at V and 4 bases at J, with 7 bases in the middle. Germline CDR1 reads SGHDT; CDR2 reads YYEEEE. This CDR3 comprises 13 residues. The CDR3 loop reads CASSLGLGYGYTF. CDR3 DNA: TGTGCCAGCAGCTTGGGCCTGGGCTATGGCTACACCTTC.

This clonotype was detected only a few times. This sequence joins TRBV20-1 and TRBJ1-6; 10 bases align to TRBD1. This CDR3 is 16 amino acids long. Germline V gene data show CDR1 as DFQATT and CDR2 as SNEGSKA (reference sequence). The V and J ends lost 4 bases and 1 base, in that order; junction bases with no gene match: 4. The CDR3 DNA is TGCAGTGCTATTCGACAGGGGGCTTCCTATAATTCACCCCTCCACTTT. It is translated as CSAIRQGASYNSPLHF.

This clonotype has at least ten counts. The V gene is TRBV6-5, the J gene TRBJ1-5; tentatively, D is TRBD1 (5 bases). CDR1 MNHEY and CDR2 SVGAGI come from the germline V gene. This CDR3 spans 17 amino acids. Trimming left V 3 bases short and J 5 bases short, with 20 bases between. In nucleotides, the CDR3 is TGTGCCAGCAGTTATCGTGTTCCCGGGGCCGCGGATCAGCCCCAGCATTTT. It is translated as CASSYRVPGAADQPQHF.

This clonotype was picked up many times. This chain uses TRBV12-3 or TRBV12-4 with TRBJ2-1, with 14 nucleotides matching TRBD2. V trimming: 3 bases; J trimming: 7 bases; junction bases outside the gene matches: 5. The CDR3 loop spans 16 amino acids. CDR3 region: CASSLRTSGGQNEQFF. The CDR3 DNA follows: TGTGCCAGCAGTTTGAGGACTAGCGGGGGGCAGAATGAGCAGTTCTTC.